The 10 T cell receptor beta chains reported below all come from one sample, sequenced in a study of vaccination effects on CD4 cells after COVID-19. Using viral peptide pools, the ViraFEST assay grew out antigen-specific CD4+ T cells prior to sequencing. Isolating CD4+ T cells followed less than 11 days of culture. Vaccination of participants consisted of two doses of either the BNT162b2 or mRNA-1273 vaccine. No antigen has been assigned to these receptors. Some clones are missing from TCRdb's copy, which holds only in-frame ones; the method was immunoSEQ multiplex PCR. The repertoire consists of more than 60,000 clones, with 74% occurring once and the leading ten covering roughly 1.5%. The sample consisted of CD4+ T cells from PBMCs cultured with HCoV-229E spike peptides, taken after COVID-19 vaccination. The receptor set was obtained from a human donor who received a COVID-19 vaccine.

The CDR3 DNA sequence: TGTGCCAGCAGCTTATCCCCAGCCCTGGGGACAGATACGCAGTATTTT. Its protein is CASSLSPALGTDTQYF. The genes are TRBV11-2 and TRBJ2-3; D unclear. The CDR3 runs 16 residues. Trimming cost V 2 bases and J 3 bases, with 15 bases left between them. CDR1 is SGHAT and CDR2 is FQNNGV in the germline V gene.

This sequence joins TRBV11-2 and TRBJ1-3; D perhaps matches TRBD1 (5 bases). Trimming left V 8 bases short and J 3 bases short, with 14 bases between. The CDR3 spans 14 residues. Looked up from germline, CDR1 is SGHAT and CDR2 is FQNNGV. CDR3 coding DNA: TGTGCCAGCGGCTGGGGGGGATATGGAAACACCATATATTTT. Residues: CASGWGGYGNTIYF.

This chain joins TRBV5-4 and TRBJ1-2, with 7 positions matching TRBD1. The germline V gene encodes CDR1 SGHNT and CDR2 YYREEE (reference sequence). The CDR3 has 14 amino acids. V was clipped by 9 bases and J by 7 bases; unmatched bases: 15. The CDR3 here is CATYHPTGRIGYTF. The DNA of the CDR3 is TGTGCCACCTATCATCCGACAGGGCGCATTGGCTACACCTTC.

This chain connects TRBV7-2 to TRBJ2-1, with D tentatively TRBD2 (5 bases). Germline CDR1 SGHTA, CDR2 FQGNSA. The V end was cut by 5 bases, the J end by 5 bases, with 16 bases between. This CDR3 is 15 amino acids long. Here the CDR3 DNA reads TGTGCCAGCAGCCGGCCCAGGACTGGGAACAATGAGCAGTTCTTC. Translated: CASSRPRTGNNEQFF.

The genes are TRBV30 and TRBJ2-7; the D gene is possibly TRBD1 (6 bases). V was trimmed by 0 bases and J by 7 bases, leaving 13 bases between them. Germline CDR1 is GTSNPN and CDR2 is SVGIG (reference sequence). CDR3 length: 13 residues. CDR3 DNA: TGTGCCTGGAGTGTGACAGGCCGCGGAGAGCAGTACGTC. This encodes CAWSVTGRGEQYV.

The chain employs TRBV25-1 and TRBJ2-1; the D gene could be TRBD1 or TRBD2 (5 bases each). The germline V gene encodes CDR1 MGHDK and CDR2 SYGVNS. The CDR3 runs to 13 residues. Trimming left V 6 bases short and J 4 bases short, with 10 bases between. Written as DNA, the CDR3 is TGTGCCAGCAGGGGGACCGGATACAATGAGCAGTTCTTC. Translated: CASRGTGYNEQFF.

This sequence joins TRBV5-1 and TRBJ1-3, with D possibly being TRBD1 (6 bases). Germline V gene lookup returns CDR1 SGHRS and CDR2 YFSETQ. V lost 2 bases, J lost 2 bases, and 8 bases lay in between. The CDR3 has 14 amino acids. The DNA for the CDR3 is TGCGCCAGCAGCTTAGGGGGAACTGGAAACACCATATATTTT. Its protein product is CASSLGGTGNTIYF.

CDR3 protein: CASSFGGTEAFF. CDR3 bases: TGTGCCAGCAGTTTCGGGGGCACTGAAGCTTTCTTT. This rearrangement joins TRBV6-6 to TRBJ1-1; D is perhaps TRBD1 (5 bases). CDR3 length equals 12 residues. V gave up 4 bases and J gave up 4 bases, with 7 bases separating them. Germline V gene data show CDR1 as MNHNY and CDR2 as SVGAGI (reference sequence).

This chain uses TRBV20-1 with TRBJ1-2, with 9 bases that match TRBD1. There are 13 residues in the CDR3. J gave up 8 bases and V 3 bases, and 7 bases lay outside the gene matches. Germline V CDR1 and CDR2: DFQATT, SNEGSKA (reference sequence). This CDR3 reads CSASGTGSRGYTF. CDR3 nucleotide sequence: TGCAGTGCTAGTGGGACAGGGAGTCGAGGCTACACCTTC.

This clone has more than one count but fewer than ten. The rearrangement joins TRBV5-4 to TRBJ1-2, with D unresolved. Germline lookup yields CDR1 SGHNT and CDR2 YYREEE (reference sequence). The CDR3 totals 15 residues. Trimming cost V 2 bases and J 0 bases, with 11 bases left between them. The chain's CDR3 is CASSLSGQANYGYTF. The CDR3 bases are TGTGCCAGCAGCTTATCAGGCCAAGCTAACTATGGCTACACCTTC. Filled out from reference TRBV5-4 and TRBJ1-2, the complete variable domain reads ETGVTQSPTHLIKTRGQQVTLRCSSQSGHNTVSWYQQALGQGPQFIFQYYREEENGRGNFPPRFSGLQFPNYSSELNVNALELDDSALYLCASSLSGQANYGYTFGSGTRLTVV.